These T cell receptor beta chains were read from a single sample in a study of T-cell reconstitution after alpha-beta-depleted transplantation in children. TCRdb reanalysed the PCR reads using MiXCR and keeps one entry per CDR3 protein. The data hold about 290,000 distinct CDR3 sequences, with around 7.3% observed a single time. This material consisted of peripheral blood, taken 360 days after TCRalphabeta/CD19-depleted stem cell transplant. The receptors derive from a female patient aged 2-15 years who had a stem cell transplant for Fanconi anemia, so the T cells may come from the graft donor. CDR3s include the opening cysteine and the closing phenylalanine or tryptophan. Fields, in order: CDR3 protein, CDR3 DNA, D gene, clone size, J gene, V gene. The D gene is left open where the match is weak. Where a row states a size, it is once, few, many or the class of an expanded clone; other rows omit it.

CASSYSRQARPYEQYF | TGTGCCAGCAGTTACTCCCGACAGGCCAGGCCCTACGAGCAGTACTTC | NA | NA | TRBJ2-7 | TRBV6-5
CASSLRFDSSYEQYF | TGTGCCAGCAGTTTAAGATTCGACAGCTCCTACGAGCAGTACTTC | NA | many | TRBJ2-7 | TRBV27
CASSLRTSLLFPTQYF | TGTGCCAGCAGCTTAAGGACTAGCCTTCTTTTCCCTACGCAGTATTTT | TRBD2 | many | TRBJ2-3 | TRBV7-6
CASTQEFRGTEAFF | TGTGCCAGCACCCAAGAATTCAGGGGCACTGAAGCTTTCTTT | NA | few | TRBJ1-1 | TRBV6-1
CASSEDSSPLHF | TGTGCCAGCAGTGAGGACTCTTCACCCCTCCACTTT | NA | many | TRBJ1-6 | TRBV25-1
CASTGGRDTQYF | TGTGCCAGCACCGGCGGCCGCGATACGCAGTATTTT | NA | many | TRBJ2-3 | TRBV28
CATRSGSGTDTQYF | TGTGCCACCCGATCGGGGTCGGGGACAGATACGCAGTATTTT | NA | few | TRBJ2-3 | TRBV14
CASSLGRGVADTQYF | TGTGCCAGCAGTTTGGGACGGGGGGTTGCAGATACGCAGTATTTT | TRBD2 | NA | TRBJ2-3 | TRBV12-3/TRBV12-4
CASSLTVRNNEQFF | TGTGCCAGCAGCTTGACAGTACGGAACAATGAGCAGTTCTTC | NA | many | TRBJ2-1 | TRBV5-5
CASSFFRTGLGTEAFF | TGTGCCAGCAGCTTCTTTAGGACAGGATTAGGTACTGAAGCTTTCTTT | TRBD1 | few | TRBJ1-1 | TRBV5-6
CASMRGETQYF | TGTGCCAGCATGAGAGGAGAGACCCAGTACTTC | NA | NA | TRBJ2-5 | TRBV2
CAWSPAYSGQETQYF | TGTGCCTGGAGCCCAGCGTACTCGGGCCAAGAGACCCAGTACTTC | NA | NA | TRBJ2-5 | TRBV30
CASSFEGWDTGELFF | TGTGCCAGCAGCTTCGAGGGATGGGACACCGGGGAGCTGTTTTTT | NA | NA | TRBJ2-2 | TRBV7-6
CASSLDAMNTEAFF | TGTGCCAGCAGTCTGGACGCCATGAACACTGAAGCTTTCTTT | NA | NA | TRBJ1-1 | TRBV28
CASSGVRGKETQYF | TGTGCCAGCAGTGGGGTCAGGGGAAAAGAGACCCAGTACTTC | NA | few | TRBJ2-5 | TRBV2
CASSPPVSGLNRQPQHF | TGTGCCAGCAGTCCCCCCGTCTCGGGACTAAATAGACAGCCCCAGCATTTT | NA | NA | TRBJ1-5 | TRBV6-2/TRBV6-3
CATSRVSGPTGELFF | TGTGCCACCAGCAGAGTATCGGGACCTACCGGGGAGCTGTTTTTT | NA | many | TRBJ2-2 | TRBV15
CASSLRLAGAPIYEQYF | TGCGCCAGCAGCTTGAGACTAGCGGGGGCCCCGATCTACGAGCAGTACTTC | TRBD2 | few | TRBJ2-7 | TRBV5-1
CASSFVGDGEGTDTQYF | TGTGCCAGCAGCTTCGTTGGGGACGGAGAGGGCACAGATACGCAGTATTTT | NA | many | TRBJ2-3 | TRBV7-2
CASSLITTVQYF | TGTGCCAGCAGCTTAATAACAACCGTTCAGTACTTC | NA | NA | TRBJ2-4 | TRBV11-2
CASSRGGTLQYF | TGTGCCAGCAGCCGAGGGGGAACGCTGCAGTACTTC | NA | few | TRBJ2-7 | TRBV3-1
CASSLAGDVDEQYF | TGTGCCAGCAGCTTAGCGGGGGACGTGGACGAGCAGTACTTC | NA | many | TRBJ2-7 | TRBV7-9
CASSPLERLYGYTF | TGTGCCAGCTCCCCTCTGGAACGCCTCTATGGCTACACCTTC | NA | NA | TRBJ1-2 | TRBV18
CAISEGSHAYTF | TGTGCCATCAGTGAGGGATCCCATGCCTACACCTTC | NA | few | TRBJ1-2 | TRBV10-3
CASSVDPDPTYEQYF | TGTGCCAGCAGCGTAGATCCCGACCCAACCTACGAGCAGTACTTC | NA | NA | TRBJ2-7 | TRBV9